This T cell receptor beta chain was retrieved from a study of cytomegalovirus exposure and HLA in healthy donors. Researchers ran the PCR with 60 Vbeta and 13 Jbeta primers. Sequenced by immunoSEQ multiplex PCR; TCRdb stores in-frame clones only, minus some. The profile shows about 69,000 clones, roughly 71% of them singletons. Trimming pared 6 bases from V and 3 bases from J, leaving 8 bases between. This CDR3 spans 12 amino acids. Germline assignment: CDR1 SGDLS and CDR2 YYNGEE. The chain couples TRBV9 to TRBJ2-3, with D maybe TRBD2 (6 bases). The receptor was isolated from a woman aged 55-69 years in good health and CMV-seropositive. The sequenced sample was PBMCs. CDR3: CASTRETDTQYF. CDR3 in DNA: TGTGCCAGCACCCGGGAGACAGATACGCAGTATTTT.